This TCR beta chain derives from a study of T cell responses to AZD1222 COVID-19 vaccine (dated by TCRdb to the early 2020s). Study-level background: AZD1222 recipients with second doses at about 4 weeks or about 12 weeks were pooled, because spike-specific TCR depth and breadth did not differ between schedules. TCR sequencing covered 233 trial participants: 200 to 220 given two doses of AZD1222 and 26 given two doses of MenACWY control vaccine. Trial participants were enrolled into age subgroups of 18-55, 56-69 and 70-plus years, which contained around 140, 26 and 57 TCR-sequenced participants, respectively. Results the study describes overall, beyond this receptor: Spike-specific TCR breadth and depth rose significantly after two AZD1222 doses compared with day 0 and with MenACWY recipients. Because no samples from the day 14 peak response were available, repertoires could be characterized only after the peak T cell response. Conclusions about previously exposed vaccinees are limited because only 5 or 6 AZD1222 recipients were SARS-CoV-2 seropositive at baseline. In the small 56-69-year group, the increase in depth fell short of significance, most likely because of low power. Participants were mostly white British, with more females than males. The authors suggested clonal diversity may have been underestimated. Reportedly, close to half of the unique spike-specific TCRs recognized epitopes lying outside the regions that are mutated in the B.1.351 and B.1.1.7 variants. Vaccine-associated CD4 TCRs spanned the whole spike protein, with dominant responses in regions 160-218 and 743-854.

Trimming costs V 0 bases and J 2 bases, and their ends lie 8 bases apart. CDR1 SGDLS and CDR2 YYNGEE were looked up in the germline V gene. Taken from cysteine to phenylalanine, the CDR3 has 15 residues. Of the read, only the CDR3 DNA is kept; its 45 bases are in frame from base 1. The CDR3 regions of human TCRbeta chains were analyzed by immunosequencing. In the paper's pipeline: TCRs in the repertoires were compared against a reference library of SARS-CoV-2-specific TCRs that had been generated with the MIRA antigen-specificity platform. Breadth meant the fraction of unique TCRs that were SARS-CoV-2-associated, whereas depth meant the fraction of total T cells that were SARS-CoV-2-associated. Each spike-specific TCR was assigned to its reactive spike region and to a CD4 or CD8 class using the MIRA data. Log10-transformed breadth and depth values were compared by one-way ANOVA with Sidak's multiple comparisons tests. TCRdb carries this immuneACCESS record with in-frame sequences only. Its versions omit some clonotypes, under half of them owing to an unresolved V gene in the studies checked, with the rest unexplained. D and trimming were read from the DNA, whereas the V and J calls and clone size are those reported in that table. The sample table shows approximately 180,000 clones, and about nine tenths are seen once. In total, the top ten clones hold about 3% of the sample.

About this clone itself: Its specific antigen is unknown. Base qualities are missing; no much larger clone stands one base away.

Sample time point, as interpreted from the label and publication: baseline before first vaccination. Samples from vaccinated people were obtained from the UK trials COV001 and COV002, which included a single-blind randomized controlled phase 2/3 trial of AZD1222 (ChAdOx1 nCoV-19) in healthy adults. For TCRbeta chain sequencing, PBMC samples were collected from trial participants at day 0 and at day 28 after the second dose. This receptor was identified in an adult in good health. This receptor chain uses TRBV9 and TRBJ2-2; the D gene assignment is ambiguous. Sequencing was performed on peripheral blood, taken on day 0 of AZD1222 vaccination. CDR3 sequence: CASSVDAANTGELFF. In nucleotides, the sequence is TGTGCCAGCAGCGTAGATGCGGCCAACACCGGGGAGCTGTTTTTT.